This T cell receptor beta chain was captured by sequencing in a study of blood T cell repertoires in COVID-19. Germline V gene sequence: CDR1 LGHDT, CDR2 YNNKEL (reference sequence). The CDR3 consists of 15 residues. V was clipped by 4 bases and J by 10 bases, with 17 bases between them. Original methodology: Estimated nucleated cell counts came from reference gene primer amplification. Repertoires were generated with immunoSEQ multiplex PCR, while TCRdb's copy carries only in-frame clones and drops some. The D gene and trimming were derived from the DNA, and the V and J assignments and clone size from that table. The sample includes over 40,000 clones, roughly 85% of them seen just once.

This sequence joins TRBV3-1 (or the pseudogene TRBV3-2) and TRBJ1-6; a weak D match, TRBD1 (6 bases). The origin of this receptor is a woman older than 75 with acute or convalescent COVID-19. Sequencing input: peripheral blood. CDR3 protein: CASSPPGGGQSPLHF. DNA of the CDR3: TGTGCCAGCAGCCCCCCCGGGGGGGGACAATCACCCCTCCACTTT.